This T cell receptor beta chain was found in a study of blood T cell repertoires in COVID-19. Between the trimmed V and J ends, which lost 6 bases and 7 bases, there was a span of 15 bases. CDR3 length: 13 amino acids. Per the germline V gene, CDR1 is MNHEY and CDR2 is SVGAGI. Repertoires were generated with immunoSEQ multiplex PCR, while TCRdb's copy carries only in-frame clones and drops some. This sample has approximately 220,000 clones, with under 90% found just once. The specimen sequenced was PBMCs or T cells enriched from blood (not recorded which). This chain uses TRBV6-5 with TRBJ1-2, with D maybe TRBD1 (6 bases). This sequence originates from a woman aged 45-60 years who had been exposed to COVID-19. CDR3 loop: CASSQSFRGGYTF. The CDR3 DNA reads TGTGCCAGCAGCCAATCATTCAGGGGTGGCTACACCTTC.